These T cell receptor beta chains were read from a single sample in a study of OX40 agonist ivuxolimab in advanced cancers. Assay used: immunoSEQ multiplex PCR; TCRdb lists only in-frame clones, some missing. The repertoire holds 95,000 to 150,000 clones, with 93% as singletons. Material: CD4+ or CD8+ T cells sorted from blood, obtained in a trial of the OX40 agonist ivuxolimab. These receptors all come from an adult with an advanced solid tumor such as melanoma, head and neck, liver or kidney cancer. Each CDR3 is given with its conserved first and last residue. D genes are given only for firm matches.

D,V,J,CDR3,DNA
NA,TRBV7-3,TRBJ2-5,CASSPKLAPGETQYF,TGTGCCAGCAGCCCCAAACTAGCTCCGGGTGAGACCCAGTACTTC
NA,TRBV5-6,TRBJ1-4,CASSWSTNEKLFF,TGTGCCAGCAGCTGGTCAACTAATGAAAAACTGTTTTTT
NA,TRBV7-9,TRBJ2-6,CASSLGSGSGANVLTF,TGTGCCAGCAGCTTAGGTTCAGGCTCTGGGGCCAACGTCCTGACTTTC
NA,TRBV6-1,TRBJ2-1,CASSETAGRAVYNEQFF,TGTGCCAGCAGTGAAACGGCGGGTCGCGCGGTTTACAATGAGCAGTTCTTC
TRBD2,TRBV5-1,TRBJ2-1,CASSTTGTRNNEQFF,TGCGCCAGCAGCACTACCGGGACTAGGAACAATGAGCAGTTCTTC
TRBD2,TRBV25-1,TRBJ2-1,CASSEPGGGSYNEQFF,TGTGCCAGCAGTGAACCGGGAGGGGGCTCCTACAATGAGCAGTTCTTC
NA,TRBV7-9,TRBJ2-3,CASSLRDSNTDTQYF,TGTGCCAGCAGCCTGCGGGACAGCAACACAGATACGCAGTATTTT
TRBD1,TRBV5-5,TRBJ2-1,CASSLLDRELQGLVF,TGTGCCAGCAGCTTGTTGGACAGGGAGTTGCAGGGTTTGGTCTTC
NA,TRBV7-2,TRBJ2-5,CASSPREETQYF,TGTGCCAGCAGCCCCCGTGAGGAGACCCAGTACTTC
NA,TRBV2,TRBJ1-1,CASIREGNTEAFF,TGTGCCAGCATTCGAGAGGGAAACACTGAAGCTTTCTTT
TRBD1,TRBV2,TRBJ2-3,CASRDRVGTDTQYF,TGTGCCAGCAGGGACAGGGTTGGCACAGATACGCAGTATTTT
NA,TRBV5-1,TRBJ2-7,CASSLDPSASSYEQYF,TGCGCCAGCAGCTTGGATCCCTCGGCGAGCTCCTACGAGCAGTACTTC
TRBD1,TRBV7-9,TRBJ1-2,CASSPDGTGFYGYTF,TGTGCCAGCAGCCCGGACGGGACAGGGTTCTATGGCTACACCTTC
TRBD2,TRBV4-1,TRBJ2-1,CASSHELAGVDNEQFF,TGCGCCAGCAGCCATGAACTAGCGGGAGTTGACAATGAGCAGTTCTTC
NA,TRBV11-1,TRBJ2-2,CASGTNRLSARVGELFF,TGTGCCAGCGGGACCAACCGCCTTAGCGCGCGGGTAGGGGAGCTGTTTTTT
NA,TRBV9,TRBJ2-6,CASSVAHSGANVLTF,TGTGCCAGCAGCGTAGCCCACTCTGGGGCCAACGTCCTGACTTTC
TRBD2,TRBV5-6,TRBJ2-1,CASSAGLAGWNEQFF,TGTGCCAGCAGCGCGGGACTAGCGGGATGGAATGAGCAGTTCTTC